A selection of T cell receptor beta chains follows, all from one sample in a study of T cell changes during pregnancy in multiple sclerosis. Generated by immunoSEQ multiplex PCR, the TCRdb table keeps only in-frame clones and is missing some. The sample contains about 88,000 clones, 92% of which appear only once. The sample here was peripheral blood, taken in the first trimester of pregnancy. All receptors come from a female donor with multiple sclerosis, enrolled in a pregnancy study. The CDR3 runs from the conserved cysteine through the conserved F or W. D genes are given only for firm matches. Clone size is not always given. Where it is, it says once, few, many or a class for expanded clones.

CDR3 DNA: TGTGCCAGCAGTGCCGGCGGCAGGGACTTGTACTTC
CDR3 protein: CASSAGGRDLYF
V gene: TRBV27
D gene: NA
J gene: TRBJ2-4
clone size: NA

CDR3 DNA: TGCAGTGCCAAAAAAAAGACCCAGTACTTC
CDR3 protein: CSAKKKTQYF
V gene: TRBV20-1
D gene: NA
J gene: TRBJ2-5
clone size: NA

CDR3 DNA: TGTGCCAGCGGGACAGCGAACACTGAAGCTTTCTTT
CDR3 protein: CASGTANTEAFF
V gene: TRBV2
D gene: TRBD1
J gene: TRBJ1-1
clone size: NA

CDR3 DNA: TGTGCCAGCAAGGAGGGGGCGGGTCCTGCCTACGAGCAGTACTTC
CDR3 protein: CASKEGAGPAYEQYF
V gene: TRBV6-1
D gene: NA
J gene: TRBJ2-7
clone size: NA

CDR3 DNA: TGTGCCAGCAGGAGCGGGGGGACCGGGGAGCTGTTTTTT
CDR3 protein: CASRSGGTGELFF
V gene: TRBV2
D gene: TRBD2
J gene: TRBJ2-2
clone size: NA

CDR3 DNA: TGTGCCAGCAGCTTGGGTAGCGGGGGGCATCCCGGGGAGCTGTTTTTT
CDR3 protein: CASSLGSGGHPGELFF
V gene: TRBV5-4
D gene: TRBD2
J gene: TRBJ2-2
clone size: NA

CDR3 DNA: TGTGCCAGCAGCTTAGTCCGCGGTCTAACTACCTACGAGCAGTACTTC
CDR3 protein: CASSLVRGLTTYEQYF
V gene: TRBV11-2
D gene: NA
J gene: TRBJ2-7
clone size: NA

CDR3 DNA: TGTGCCAGCAGTTTGGGACAGCCCGGCGGTCAGCCCCAGCATTTT
CDR3 protein: CASSLGQPGGQPQHF
V gene: TRBV28
D gene: TRBD1
J gene: TRBJ1-5
clone size: NA

CDR3 DNA: TGTGCCAGCAGCTTAGGGGCAGGGAACACTGAAGCTTTCTTT
CDR3 protein: CASSLGAGNTEAFF
V gene: TRBV7-6
D gene: NA
J gene: TRBJ1-1
clone size: NA

CDR3 DNA: TGTGCCAGCAGCTTATCTTCCCCCCGGGAGGGTCGCAATCAGCCCCAGCATTTT
CDR3 protein: CASSLSSPREGRNQPQHF
V gene: TRBV7-9
D gene: NA
J gene: TRBJ1-5
clone size: NA

CDR3 DNA: TGTGCCAGCACCAAAGAGCGGGGGGCGAATGAAGCTTTCTTT
CDR3 protein: CASTKERGANEAFF
V gene: TRBV2
D gene: NA
J gene: TRBJ1-1
clone size: NA

CDR3 DNA: TGTGCCATCAGTGGGGCAGGGGATCAGCCCCAGCATTTT
CDR3 protein: CAISGAGDQPQHF
V gene: TRBV10-3
D gene: NA
J gene: TRBJ1-5
clone size: NA

CDR3 DNA: TGCGCCAGCAGCTTGGCGGGACTAGCGGCTGAGCAGTACTTC
CDR3 protein: CASSLAGLAAEQYF
V gene: TRBV5-1
D gene: TRBD2
J gene: TRBJ2-7
clone size: NA

CDR3 DNA: TGTGCCAGTAGTACCCGGGACAGGGTCTCGGGCGGTACGCAGTATTTT
CDR3 protein: CASSTRDRVSGGTQYF
V gene: TRBV19
D gene: TRBD1
J gene: TRBJ2-3
clone size: NA

CDR3 DNA: TGTGCCAGCAGTGATTACGGGAGCACAGATACGCAGTATTTT
CDR3 protein: CASSDYGSTDTQYF
V gene: TRBV2
D gene: NA
J gene: TRBJ2-3
clone size: NA

CDR3 DNA: TGTGCCAGCCAGTATGCCGTCTCGGGACTAGCGGGAGTCGGCACAGATACGCAGTATTTT
CDR3 protein: CASQYAVSGLAGVGTDTQYF
V gene: TRBV2
D gene: TRBD2
J gene: TRBJ2-3
clone size: once

CDR3 DNA: TGCGCCAGCAGACGGACTAGCGGGAGTGCCGAGCAGTACTTC
CDR3 protein: CASRRTSGSAEQYF
V gene: TRBV5-1
D gene: TRBD2
J gene: TRBJ2-7
clone size: NA

CDR3 DNA: TGTGCCAGCAGTTTAACGGTCAATCAGCCCCAGCATTTT
CDR3 protein: CASSLTVNQPQHF
V gene: TRBV27
D gene: NA
J gene: TRBJ1-5
clone size: NA

CDR3 DNA: TGTGCCAGCAGTCCAGCTAGCGGGAGGGCCCACGAGCAGTACTTC
CDR3 protein: CASSPASGRAHEQYF
V gene: TRBV27
D gene: TRBD2
J gene: TRBJ2-7
clone size: NA

CDR3 DNA: TGTGCCAGTAGTATTACGGGAGGTTTGGCCTATGGCTACACCTTC
CDR3 protein: CASSITGGLAYGYTF
V gene: TRBV19
D gene: NA
J gene: TRBJ1-2
clone size: NA

CDR3 DNA: TGTGCCATCAAAAATGTCCTCGGGCAGTACTTC
CDR3 protein: CAIKNVLGQYF
V gene: TRBV10-3
D gene: NA
J gene: TRBJ2-7
clone size: many

CDR3 DNA: TGTGCCAGCAGCCATGACAGAGGGCTAGCGGGAGTCGAGCAGTTCTTC
CDR3 protein: CASSHDRGLAGVEQFF
V gene: TRBV7-8
D gene: TRBD2
J gene: TRBJ2-1
clone size: NA

CDR3 DNA: TGTGCCAGTAGTGTAAGGGGAGGCCAGCCCCAGCATTTT
CDR3 protein: CASSVRGGQPQHF
V gene: TRBV19
D gene: NA
J gene: TRBJ1-5
clone size: NA

CDR3 DNA: TGTGCCAGCAGCTTGGCCGAGGCAGGGGATTACACTGAAGCTTTCTTT
CDR3 protein: CASSLAEAGDYTEAFF
V gene: TRBV5-6
D gene: NA
J gene: TRBJ1-1
clone size: once

CDR3 DNA: TGTGCCAGCAGCGTAGAACAGGGGAGCCTCGGGGGGAACACTGAAGCTTTCTTT
CDR3 protein: CASSVEQGSLGGNTEAFF
V gene: TRBV9
D gene: TRBD1
J gene: TRBJ1-1
clone size: NA

CDR3 DNA: TGTGCCTGGAGTGTAGGGACAGGTGGCACAGATACGCAGTATTTT
CDR3 protein: CAWSVGTGGTDTQYF
V gene: TRBV30
D gene: TRBD1
J gene: TRBJ2-3
clone size: NA

CDR3 DNA: TGTGCCAGTAGTATTTCCGCAGGGGGCACTGAAGCTTTCTTT
CDR3 protein: CASSISAGGTEAFF
V gene: TRBV19
D gene: TRBD1
J gene: TRBJ1-1
clone size: few

CDR3 DNA: TGCGCCAGCAGCTTGGGACTAGCGGGTGCCGGGGCCTACGAGCAGTACTTC
CDR3 protein: CASSLGLAGAGAYEQYF
V gene: TRBV5-1
D gene: TRBD2
J gene: TRBJ2-7
clone size: NA

CDR3 DNA: TGTGCCAGCAGGGGGACCAGCGGGACTGGGGGCACCGGGGAGCTGTTTTTT
CDR3 protein: CASRGTSGTGGTGELFF
V gene: TRBV25-1
D gene: TRBD2
J gene: TRBJ2-2
clone size: NA

CDR3 DNA: TGCGCCAGCACCCCCCGGGGAGGCCACAATGAGCAGTTCTTC
CDR3 protein: CASTPRGGHNEQFF
V gene: TRBV5-1
D gene: NA
J gene: TRBJ2-1
clone size: NA

CDR3 DNA: TGCGCCAGCAGCCAAGCAGGGACTATACTCACAGATACGCAGTATTTT
CDR3 protein: CASSQAGTILTDTQYF
V gene: TRBV4-1
D gene: TRBD2
J gene: TRBJ2-3
clone size: NA

CDR3 DNA: TGTGCCAGCAGCTTAGTCGCCGACAGGGAAGCTTTCTTT
CDR3 protein: CASSLVADREAFF
V gene: TRBV11-2
D gene: NA
J gene: TRBJ1-1
clone size: NA

CDR3 DNA: TGTGCCAGCAGCCAAGGCAGCAGGGTGTGGAACGAGCAGTACTTC
CDR3 protein: CASSQGSRVWNEQYF
V gene: TRBV14
D gene: NA
J gene: TRBJ2-7
clone size: NA

CDR3 DNA: TGCGCCAGCGGCGTAGAGGGGGACACTGAAGCTTTCTTT
CDR3 protein: CASGVEGDTEAFF
V gene: TRBV4-1
D gene: NA
J gene: TRBJ1-1
clone size: NA

CDR3 DNA: TGTGCCAGCAGTTTCGGGGGTCTGTCCTACGAGCAGTACTTC
CDR3 protein: CASSFGGLSYEQYF
V gene: TRBV28
D gene: NA
J gene: TRBJ2-7
clone size: NA

CDR3 DNA: TGTGCCAGCAGCGTTTTGGATTTGGGGGGAGGCTACACCTTC
CDR3 protein: CASSVLDLGGGYTF
V gene: TRBV9
D gene: NA
J gene: TRBJ1-2
clone size: NA

CDR3 DNA: TGTGCCTGGAGGGCGGGGGACAATCAGCCCCAGCATTTT
CDR3 protein: CAWRAGDNQPQHF
V gene: TRBV30
D gene: NA
J gene: TRBJ1-5
clone size: NA

CDR3 DNA: TGTGCCAGCAGCTCGGAGGGCTACGAGCAGTACTTC
CDR3 protein: CASSSEGYEQYF
V gene: TRBV13
D gene: NA
J gene: TRBJ2-7
clone size: NA

CDR3 DNA: TGTGCCAGCAGCTTCTCTAGCGGACCTCAGGGTGAGCAGTTCTTC
CDR3 protein: CASSFSSGPQGEQFF
V gene: TRBV7-3
D gene: TRBD2
J gene: TRBJ2-1
clone size: NA

CDR3 DNA: TGTGCCTGGACTAAAACAGGGCCAGATACGCAGTATTTT
CDR3 protein: CAWTKTGPDTQYF
V gene: TRBV30
D gene: NA
J gene: TRBJ2-3
clone size: NA

CDR3 DNA: TGTGCCAGCAGCTTAGCTGTCACAGGGAGCGGCTACACCTTC
CDR3 protein: CASSLAVTGSGYTF
V gene: TRBV5-6
D gene: NA
J gene: TRBJ1-2
clone size: NA

CDR3 DNA: TGTGCCAGCAGTTTAAACCAACTCGCGGAAGCTTTCTTT
CDR3 protein: CASSLNQLAEAFF
V gene: TRBV28
D gene: NA
J gene: TRBJ1-1
clone size: once

CDR3 DNA: TGTGCCAGCAGCTTAGCCCTTTGGGTGGGCAGCTCTGGAAACACCATATATTTT
CDR3 protein: CASSLALWVGSSGNTIYF
V gene: TRBV11-2
D gene: NA
J gene: TRBJ1-3
clone size: NA

CDR3 DNA: TGTGCCAGCAGGGGGACAGGGTGGACTGAAGCTTTCTTT
CDR3 protein: CASRGTGWTEAFF
V gene: TRBV6-1
D gene: TRBD1
J gene: TRBJ1-1
clone size: NA

CDR3 DNA: TGTGCCTGGAGGCTCCCGCTAGGGGTGTACACCGGGGAGCTGTTTTTT
CDR3 protein: CAWRLPLGVYTGELFF
V gene: TRBV30
D gene: NA
J gene: TRBJ2-2
clone size: NA

CDR3 DNA: TGCGCCAGCAGTGGGCCGGGACAGACCTCCTACGAGCAGTACTTC
CDR3 protein: CASSGPGQTSYEQYF
V gene: TRBV10-1
D gene: TRBD1
J gene: TRBJ2-7
clone size: NA

CDR3 DNA: TGTGCCAGCAGTTCGGGAACGGCGAACACCGGGGAGCTGTTTTTT
CDR3 protein: CASSSGTANTGELFF
V gene: TRBV6-6
D gene: NA
J gene: TRBJ2-2
clone size: NA

CDR3 DNA: TGCGCCAGCAGCCAAGCCCCCCAGGGGCACGAGCAGTACTTC
CDR3 protein: CASSQAPQGHEQYF
V gene: TRBV4-1
D gene: NA
J gene: TRBJ2-7
clone size: NA

CDR3 DNA: TGTGCCAGCAGCTTAGGACCGAGGACTGAAGCTTTCTTT
CDR3 protein: CASSLGPRTEAFF
V gene: TRBV7-9
D gene: NA
J gene: TRBJ1-1
clone size: NA

CDR3 DNA: TGTGCCAGCTCACCACCGTCGGGTCAGTACACTGAAGCTTTCTTT
CDR3 protein: CASSPPSGQYTEAFF
V gene: TRBV18
D gene: NA
J gene: TRBJ1-1
clone size: NA

CDR3 DNA: TGTGCCAGTAGTATAGTAAGCGGAGGTGAAAAACTGTTTTTT
CDR3 protein: CASSIVSGGEKLFF
V gene: TRBV19
D gene: NA
J gene: TRBJ1-4
clone size: NA

CDR3 DNA: TGTGCCAGCAGCCCTGGGACTTACTGGTCTGGGGCCAACGTCCTGACTTTC
CDR3 protein: CASSPGTYWSGANVLTF
V gene: TRBV7-2
D gene: NA
J gene: TRBJ2-6
clone size: NA

CDR3 DNA: TGTGCCAGCAGTTTATCCGTCGGGAGGGGTTACGAGCAGTACTTC
CDR3 protein: CASSLSVGRGYEQYF
V gene: TRBV27
D gene: TRBD2
J gene: TRBJ2-7
clone size: NA

CDR3 DNA: TGCGCCAGCAGTACGGACAGGGGACGCTATGGCTACACCTTC
CDR3 protein: CASSTDRGRYGYTF
V gene: TRBV10-2
D gene: TRBD1
J gene: TRBJ1-2
clone size: NA

CDR3 DNA: TGCGCCAGCAGTGCCACGGACAGACAAGAGACCCAGTACTTC
CDR3 protein: CASSATDRQETQYF
V gene: TRBV10-2
D gene: NA
J gene: TRBJ2-5
clone size: NA